This TCR beta chain was found in a study of blood T cell repertoires in COVID-19. Study at large: Sites in the United States, Italy and Spain provided acute and convalescent COVID-19 samples. T cells, B-cell-depleted T cells, or PBMCs provided the cDNA or gDNA that served as material.

J lost 2 bases, V lost 1 base, and 4 bases had no gene match. The CDR3 has 15 amino acids. Germline-derived CDR1 and CDR2 are SGHRS and YFSETQ. The authors' processing: Nucleated cell number was recorded as an estimate derived from reference gene primer amplification. Here immunoSEQ multiplex PCR was the method, and the copy in TCRdb shows in-frame clones only, minus some. V, J and clone size were drawn from that table, and D and trimming were deduced from the DNA. The sample has 300,000 to 400,000 clones; 80% to 90% are singletons. Sequenced input: peripheral blood. The sequence was obtained from a man in his thirties or forties with COVID-19, enrolled during active disease. This chain links TRBV5-1 with TRBJ2-5; 8 nucleotides agree with TRBD2. In DNA, the CDR3 is TGCGCCAGCAGCTTGCGGGGGGGCAGGCAAGAGACCCAGTACTTC. Translating gives CASSLRGGRQETQYF.